The clone carrying this T cell receptor (beta chain) showed up many times. The data stem from a study of identical twins. One entry per CDR3 protein results from TCRdb running MiXCR on the 5' RACE reads. The sample lists some 730,000 distinct CDR3 sequences; 15% to 20% were seen once. Separately, the same data were catalogued under a study of T cells expressing NK-cell markers. As that report states: Of eight sequenced donors, seven were HCMV-seropositive and one HCMV-seronegative. In several experiments, sorting was restricted to alpha-beta TCR T cells by an anti-gamma-delta TCR antibody. Among CD8+ T cells from over 5 donors, dominant NKG2C+ clonotypes accounted for about 1.0-7.0%.

The clonotype originates from a woman aged 18-29 years in good health. The sequenced sample consisted of PBMCs.

As DNA, the CDR3 is TGTGCCAGCAGTTACACCTACAATGAGCAGTTCTTC. Amino acid sequence: CASSYTYNEQFF. The chain carries TRBV6-6 and TRBJ2-1; D call uncertain. The CDR3 consists of 12 residues. Germline V gives CDR1 MNHNY, CDR2 SVGAGI (reference sequence). V gave up 2 bases and J gave up 2 bases, with 1 base separating them.